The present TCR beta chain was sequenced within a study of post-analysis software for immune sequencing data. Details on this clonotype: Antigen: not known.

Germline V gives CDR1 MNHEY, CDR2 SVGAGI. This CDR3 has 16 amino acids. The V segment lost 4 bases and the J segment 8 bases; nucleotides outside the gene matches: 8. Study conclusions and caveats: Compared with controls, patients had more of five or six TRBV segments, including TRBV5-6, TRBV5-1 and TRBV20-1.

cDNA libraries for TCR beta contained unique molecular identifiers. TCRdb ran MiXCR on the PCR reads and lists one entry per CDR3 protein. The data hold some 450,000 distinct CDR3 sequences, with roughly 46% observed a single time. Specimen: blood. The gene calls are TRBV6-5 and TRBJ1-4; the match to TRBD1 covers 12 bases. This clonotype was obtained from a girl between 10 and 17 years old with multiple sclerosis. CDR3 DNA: TGTGCCAGCAGTTTAGAGGGGGGGACAGGGGGCGAAAAACTGTTTTTT. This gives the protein CASSLEGGTGGEKLFF.